The rows below give T cell receptor beta chains drawn from one sample of a study of blood T cell repertoires in COVID-19. Only in-frame clones appear in the TCRdb table, and some are missing; sequencing was by immunoSEQ multiplex PCR. The sample has roughly 190,000 clones; roughly 92% are singletons. Material: peripheral blood. The receptors here all came from a young man with COVID-19, enrolled during active disease. The CDR3 runs from the conserved cysteine through the conserved F or W. A D gene is named only where the DNA matches it firmly. Only some rows state a clone size, as once, few, many or a class for expanded clones.

clone size	D gene	CDR3 length	V gene	J gene	CDR3 DNA	CDR3 protein
-	TRBD2	18	TRBV4-2	TRBJ2-2	TGTGCCAGCAGCCAAGAATTTTTGGGCCTAGCGGACACCGGGGAGCTGTTTTTT	CASSQEFLGLADTGELFF
-	-	17	TRBV12-5	TRBJ1-5	TGTGCTAGTGGTTTGGCACCCGCGGGGGTCCTCAATCAGCCCCAGCATTTT	CASGLAPAGVLNQPQHF
-	-	13	TRBV29-1	TRBJ1-4	TGCAGCGTAGGACAGACCTCCGCGGAAAAACTGTTTTTT	CSVGQTSAEKLFF
-	TRBD1	13	TRBV6-5	TRBJ2-7	TGTGCCTCGGGCCGACAGGGGGAAAAGGAGCAGTACTTC	CASGRQGEKEQYF
-	-	14	TRBV29-1	TRBJ2-2	TGCAGCGCCCAGGGGCCCGGGTACACCGGGGAGCTGTTTTTT	CSAQGPGYTGELFF
once	-	15	TRBV5-5	TRBJ1-1	TGTGCCAGCAGCTTCAATCCGGGACAAAACACTGAAGCTTTCTTT	CASSFNPGQNTEAFF
-	-	13	TRBV12-3/TRBV12-4	TRBJ2-1	TGTGCCAGCAGGAACCCACTAGAGGTTGAGCAGTTCTTC	CASRNPLEVEQFF
-	-	15	TRBV30	TRBJ1-5	TGTGCCTGGAGTGGGGAGGGGTTGAGCAATCAGCCCCAGCATTTT	CAWSGEGLSNQPQHF
-	TRBD1	14	TRBV11-2	TRBJ1-1	TGTGCCAGCAGCCCGGGGGACAGGAACACTGAAGCTTTCTTT	CASSPGDRNTEAFF
-	-	11	TRBV14	TRBJ1-2	TGTGCCAGCAGCCTCGGTGGTGGCTACACCTTC	CASSLGGGYTF
-	TRBD1	19	TRBV27	TRBJ2-5	TGTGCCAGCAGCCCTACACTCGGGACAGGGAGTCCCACCCAAGAGACCCAGTACTTC	CASSPTLGTGSPTQETQYF
once	TRBD1	14	TRBV6-4	TRBJ1-1	TGTGCCAGCAGGAGGGACAGGTCGAACACTGAAGCTTTCTTT	CASRRDRSNTEAFF
-	-	16	TRBV7-9	TRBJ1-2	TGTGCCAGCAGCTTAGCACGAGTTGGAGGGTTGGATGGCTACACCTTC	CASSLARVGGLDGYTF
-	-	17	TRBV19	TRBJ2-7	TGTGCCAGCCGTGCCCACGGGGGGCTCTCCGGGGCCTACGAGCAGTACTTC	CASRAHGGLSGAYEQYF
-	TRBD1	15	TRBV6-5	TRBJ1-1	TGTGCCAGCAGCCGCTCGGGGACAGGTAAGACTGAAGCTTTCTTT	CASSRSGTGKTEAFF
-	-	11	TRBV20-1	TRBJ2-3	TGCAGTGCTAGAGGGACTTTAATGGGGTATTTT	CSARGTLMGYF
once	-	14	TRBV7-9	TRBJ1-5	TGTGCCAGCAGCTCACCAGGGACAAATCAGCCCCAGCATTTT	CASSSPGTNQPQHF
-	-	14	TRBV6-5	TRBJ2-5	TGTGCCAGCAGTTACTCGATTCAGGGGGAGACCCAGTACTTC	CASSYSIQGETQYF
-	-	14	TRBV30	TRBJ2-2	TGTGCCTGTCTCGCGGGGTGGAACACCGGGGAGCTGTTTTTT	CACLAGWNTGELFF
-	TRBD1	12	TRBV2	TRBJ2-1	TGTGCCAGCAGGACAGGGGGTAATGAGCAGTTCTTC	CASRTGGNEQFF
-	-	12	TRBV3-1/TRBV3-2	TRBJ1-1	TGTGCCAGCAGCCGAGGGAGCACTGAAGCTTTCTTT	CASSRGSTEAFF
-	-	14	TRBV2	TRBJ1-4	TGTGCCAGCAGTGAGGACTTATATAATGAAAAACTGTTTTTT	CASSEDLYNEKLFF
-	TRBD1	16	TRBV12-5	TRBJ2-7	TGTGCTAGTGGTTTGGTACAAGGGACAGGCACCTACGAGCAGTACTTC	CASGLVQGTGTYEQYF
once	-	15	TRBV29-1	TRBJ2-3	TGCAGCGTTGAGGACCAGGGGCTTGGCACAGATACGCAGTATTTT	CSVEDQGLGTDTQYF
-	TRBD2	16	TRBV7-3	TRBJ2-3	TGTGCCAGCAGCCCATCACAGCGGGGGGGTCCCGGTACGCAGTATTTT	CASSPSQRGGPGTQYF
once	-	13	TRBV6-5	TRBJ1-2	TGTGCCAGCAGACCCTTCACAGGGCATGGCTACACCTTC	CASRPFTGHGYTF
-	-	19	TRBV14	TRBJ1-1	TGTGCCAGCAGCCAAGATCGTAGATCACAGGGAATTCCACCTAGGGGGGCTTTCTTT	CASSQDRRSQGIPPRGAFF
once	-	15	TRBV3-1/TRBV3-2	TRBJ2-2	TGTGCCAGCAGCCAAAGGTCAGGGGGGACCGGGGAGCTGTTTTTT	CASSQRSGGTGELFF
-	TRBD1	15	TRBV4-1	TRBJ1-3	TGCGCCAGCAGCCGGGGGCAGGGGGTCGGAAACACCATATATTTT	CASSRGQGVGNTIYF
-	-	14	TRBV19	TRBJ1-1	TGTGCCAGTAGTATACAGGGAGGGGACACTGAAGCTTTCTTT	CASSIQGGDTEAFF
-	TRBD1	14	TRBV30	TRBJ2-5	TGTGCCTGGAGTCCGGGACAGGGAATGGAGACCCAGTACTTC	CAWSPGQGMETQYF
-	-	13	TRBV19	TRBJ2-1	TGTGCCAGTAGTATAGCAGGTTTAAATGAGCAGTTCTTC	CASSIAGLNEQFF
-	-	13	TRBV7-7	TRBJ2-5	TGTGCCAGCAGCTCGGTGCATCAAGAGACCCAGTACTTC	CASSSVHQETQYF
-	TRBD1	16	TRBV19	TRBJ1-2	TGTGCCAGTAGTACGGGCACAGGGGTTGGTACCTATGGCTACACCTTC	CASSTGTGVGTYGYTF
few	-	14	TRBV7-2	TRBJ2-7	TGTGCCAGCAGCCCCCGGACAGCCTTTTGGGAGCAGTACTTC	CASSPRTAFWEQYF
-	-	15	TRBV7-9	TRBJ1-2	TGTGCCAGCAGCTTAGTCGGTGCAGGGGTCGATGGCTACACCTTC	CASSLVGAGVDGYTF
-	-	15	TRBV10-1	TRBJ2-7	TGCGCCAGCAGTGAATCGCAGGGTACAACCTACGAGCAGTACTTC	CASSESQGTTYEQYF
-	-	15	TRBV5-6	TRBJ1-2	TGTGCCAGCAGCTTGGAAGGGGCAGGGTATTACGGCTACACCTTC	CASSLEGAGYYGYTF
-	-	18	TRBV18	TRBJ1-6	TGTGCCAGCTCCCGGACCGGGACAAGGAGCTCCTATAATTCACCCCTCCACTTT	CASSRTGTRSSYNSPLHF
-	TRBD1	13	TRBV25-1	TRBJ1-2	TGTGCCAGCAGGAGACAGGGGGCGAATGGCTACACCTTC	CASRRQGANGYTF
few	TRBD2	18	TRBV5-5	TRBJ2-6	TGTGCCAGCAGCCGGACTAGCGGGGGGAGCTCTGGGGCCAACGTCCTGACTTTC	CASSRTSGGSSGANVLTF
-	-	15	TRBV19	TRBJ1-5	TGTGCCAGTAGCGACAGCGAATATAGCAATCAGCCCCAGCATTTT	CASSDSEYSNQPQHF
-	-	11	TRBV20-1	TRBJ1-4	TGCAGTCAGGGTGTAGGAGAAAAACTGTTTTTT	CSQGVGEKLFF
-	-	15	TRBV5-1	TRBJ1-4	TGCGCCAGCAGCCCCTCCGGACGGGCTAGGGGAAAACTGTTTTTT	CASSPSGRARGKLFF
-	TRBD2	15	TRBV9	TRBJ2-3	TGTGCCAGCAGCGGACAGACTAGCGGAACAGATACGCAGTATTTT	CASSGQTSGTDTQYF
-	TRBD1	14	TRBV5-6	TRBJ1-2	TGTGCCAGCAGCTGGGGACAGGGCGCCTATGGCTACACCTTC	CASSWGQGAYGYTF
few	TRBD1	15	TRBV11-2	TRBJ1-2	TGTGCCAGCAGCCCCCCGGGACAGGGAGTTTATGGCTACACCTTC	CASSPPGQGVYGYTF